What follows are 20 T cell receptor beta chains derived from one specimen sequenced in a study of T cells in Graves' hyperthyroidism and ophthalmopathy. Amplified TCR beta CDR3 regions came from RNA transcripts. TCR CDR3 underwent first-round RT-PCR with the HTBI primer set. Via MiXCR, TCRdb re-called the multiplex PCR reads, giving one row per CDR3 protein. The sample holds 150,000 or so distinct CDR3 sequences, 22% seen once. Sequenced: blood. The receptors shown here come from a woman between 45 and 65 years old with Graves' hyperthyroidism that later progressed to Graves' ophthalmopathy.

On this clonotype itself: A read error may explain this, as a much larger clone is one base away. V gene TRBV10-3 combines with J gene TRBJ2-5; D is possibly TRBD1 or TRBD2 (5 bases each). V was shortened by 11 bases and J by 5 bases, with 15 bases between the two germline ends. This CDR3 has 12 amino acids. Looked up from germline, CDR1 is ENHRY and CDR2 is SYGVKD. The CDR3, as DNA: TGTGCCGTGGGGACGGAGCCGGAGACCCAGTACTTC. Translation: CAVGTEPETQYF.

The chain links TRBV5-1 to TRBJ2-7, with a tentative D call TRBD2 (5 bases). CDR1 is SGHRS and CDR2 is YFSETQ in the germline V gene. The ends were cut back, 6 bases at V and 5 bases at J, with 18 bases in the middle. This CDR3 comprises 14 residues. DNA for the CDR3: TGCGCCAGCATGGTGGGAGATAGTATCCACGAGCAGTACTTC. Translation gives CASMVGDSIHEQYF.

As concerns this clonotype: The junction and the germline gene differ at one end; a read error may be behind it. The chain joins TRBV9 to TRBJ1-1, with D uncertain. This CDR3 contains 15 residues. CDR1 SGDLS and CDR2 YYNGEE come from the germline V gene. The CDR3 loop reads CATSAILRLNTEAFF. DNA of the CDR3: TGTGCCACCAGCGCGATTTTACGGCTGAACACTGAAGCTTTCTTT.

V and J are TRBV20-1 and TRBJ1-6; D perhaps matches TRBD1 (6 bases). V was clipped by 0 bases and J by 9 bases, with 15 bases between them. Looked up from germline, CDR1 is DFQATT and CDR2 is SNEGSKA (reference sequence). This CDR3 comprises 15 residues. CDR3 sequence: CSAREAAGVVSPLHF. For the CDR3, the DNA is TGCAGTGCTAGAGAAGCGGCAGGGGTAGTTTCACCCCTCCACTTT.

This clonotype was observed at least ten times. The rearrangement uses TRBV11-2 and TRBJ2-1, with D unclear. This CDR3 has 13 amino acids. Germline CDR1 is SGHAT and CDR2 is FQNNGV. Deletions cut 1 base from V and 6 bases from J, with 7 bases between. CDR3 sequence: CASSLGSANEQFF. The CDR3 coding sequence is TGTGCCAGCAGCTTAGGATCGGCCAATGAGCAGTTCTTC.

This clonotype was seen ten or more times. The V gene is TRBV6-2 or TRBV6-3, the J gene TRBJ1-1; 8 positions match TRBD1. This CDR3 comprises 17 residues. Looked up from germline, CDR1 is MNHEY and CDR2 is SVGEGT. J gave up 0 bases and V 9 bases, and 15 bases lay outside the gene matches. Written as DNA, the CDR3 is TGTGCCAGATCCACAGCAGACAGGGGAGGACTGAACACTGAAGCTTTCTTT. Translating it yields CARSTADRGGLNTEAFF.

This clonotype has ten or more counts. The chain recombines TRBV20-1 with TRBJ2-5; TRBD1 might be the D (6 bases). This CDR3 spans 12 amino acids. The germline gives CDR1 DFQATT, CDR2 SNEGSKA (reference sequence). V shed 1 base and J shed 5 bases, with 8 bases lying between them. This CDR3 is CSARAGAETQYF. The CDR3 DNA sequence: TGCAGTGCTAGAGCAGGGGCGGAGACCCAGTACTTC.

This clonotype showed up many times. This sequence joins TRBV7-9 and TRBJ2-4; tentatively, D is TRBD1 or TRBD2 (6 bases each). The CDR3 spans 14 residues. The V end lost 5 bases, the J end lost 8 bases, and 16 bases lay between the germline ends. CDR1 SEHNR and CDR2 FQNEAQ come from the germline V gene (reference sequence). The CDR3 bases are TGTGCCAGCAGCCATTCCGGGGGCACGGACATTCAGTACTTC. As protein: CASSHSGGTDIQYF.

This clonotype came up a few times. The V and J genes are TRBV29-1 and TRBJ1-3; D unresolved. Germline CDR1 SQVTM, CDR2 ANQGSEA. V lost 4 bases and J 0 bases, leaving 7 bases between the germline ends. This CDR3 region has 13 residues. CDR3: CSVGASSGNTIYF. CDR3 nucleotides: TGCAGCGTTGGGGCAAGCTCTGGAAACACCATATATTTT.

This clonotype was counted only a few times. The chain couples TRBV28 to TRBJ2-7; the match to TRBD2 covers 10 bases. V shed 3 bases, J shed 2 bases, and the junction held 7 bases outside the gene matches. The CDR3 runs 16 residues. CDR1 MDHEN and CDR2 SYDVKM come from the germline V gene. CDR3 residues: CASSFRTSGGPYEQYF. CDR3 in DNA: TGTGCCAGCAGTTTTAGGACTAGCGGAGGCCCCTACGAGCAGTACTTC.

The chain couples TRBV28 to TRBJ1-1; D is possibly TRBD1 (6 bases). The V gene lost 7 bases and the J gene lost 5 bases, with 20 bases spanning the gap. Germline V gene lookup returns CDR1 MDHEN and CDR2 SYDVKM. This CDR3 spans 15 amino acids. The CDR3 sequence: CASNKAQGKLTEAFF. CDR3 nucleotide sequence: TGTGCCAGCAACAAAGCCCAGGGGAAGCTGACTGAAGCTTTCTTT.

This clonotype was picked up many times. CDR3 sequence: CATSRYGTGVGNIQYF. The CDR3 DNA follows: TGTGCCACCAGCAGATACGGGACAGGGGTGGGAAACATTCAGTACTTC. The V and J genes are TRBV15 and TRBJ2-4; 10 bases line up with TRBD1. The V gene end was trimmed by 2 bases and the J gene end by 6 bases; junction bases not matched to a gene: 7. CDR3 length: 16 residues. In germline, CDR1 is LNHNV, CDR2 YYDKDF (reference sequence).

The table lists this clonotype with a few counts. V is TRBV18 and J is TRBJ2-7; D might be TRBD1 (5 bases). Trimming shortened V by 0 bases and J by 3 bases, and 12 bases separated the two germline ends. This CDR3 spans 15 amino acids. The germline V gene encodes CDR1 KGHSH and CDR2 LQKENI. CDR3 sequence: CASSPPLGARYEQYF. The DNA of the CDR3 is TGTGCCAGCTCACCACCGCTAGGGGCGCGCTACGAGCAGTACTTC. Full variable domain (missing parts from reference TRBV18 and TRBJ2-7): NAGVMQNPRHLVRRRGQEARLRCSPMKGHSHVYWYRQLPEEGLKFMVYLQKENIIDESGMPKERFSAEFPKEGPSILRIQQVVRGDSAAYFCASSPPLGARYEQYFGPGTRLTVT.

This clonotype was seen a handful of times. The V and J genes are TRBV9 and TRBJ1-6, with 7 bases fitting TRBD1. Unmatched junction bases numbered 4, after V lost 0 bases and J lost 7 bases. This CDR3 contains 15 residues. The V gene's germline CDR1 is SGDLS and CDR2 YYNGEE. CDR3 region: CASSVAGTANSPLHF. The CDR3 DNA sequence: TGTGCCAGCAGCGTAGCTGGGACAGCCAATTCACCCCTCCACTTT.

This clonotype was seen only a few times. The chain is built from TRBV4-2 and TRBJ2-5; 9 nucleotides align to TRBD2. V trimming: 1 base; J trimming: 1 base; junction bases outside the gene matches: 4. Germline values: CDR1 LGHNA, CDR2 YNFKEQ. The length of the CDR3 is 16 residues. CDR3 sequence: CASSQAAGGSQETQYF. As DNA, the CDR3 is TGTGCCAGCAGCCAAGCAGCGGGAGGTTCCCAAGAGACCCAGTACTTC.

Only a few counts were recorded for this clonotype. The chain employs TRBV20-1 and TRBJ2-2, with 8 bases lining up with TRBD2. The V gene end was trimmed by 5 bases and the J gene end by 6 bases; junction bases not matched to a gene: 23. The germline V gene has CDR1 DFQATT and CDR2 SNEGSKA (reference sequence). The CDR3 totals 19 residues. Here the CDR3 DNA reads TGCAGTGCTCACCGTGTCTCCCTAGCGGGCACCGTCGTCCCCGGGGAGCTGTTTTTT. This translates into CSAHRVSLAGTVVPGELFF.

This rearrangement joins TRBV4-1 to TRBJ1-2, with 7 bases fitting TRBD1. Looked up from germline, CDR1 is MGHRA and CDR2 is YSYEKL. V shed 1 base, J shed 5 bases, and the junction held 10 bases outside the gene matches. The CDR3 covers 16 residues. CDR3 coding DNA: TGCGCCAGCAGCCAAGCGGCAACAGGGGTGCGGTATGGCTACACCTTC. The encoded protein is CASSQAATGVRYGYTF.

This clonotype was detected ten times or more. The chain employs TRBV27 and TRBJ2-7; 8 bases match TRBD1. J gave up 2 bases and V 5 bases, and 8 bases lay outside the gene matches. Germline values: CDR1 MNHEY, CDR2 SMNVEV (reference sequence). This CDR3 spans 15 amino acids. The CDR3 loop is CASSRTGQDPYEQYF. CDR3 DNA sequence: TGTGCCAGCAGTAGGACGGGACAGGACCCCTACGAGCAGTACTTC.

The CDR3, as DNA: TGTGCCAGCAGTGCCTCCGCGGGGGTTGGGGACTATGGCTACACCTTC. Its translation is CASSASAGVGDYGYTF. V gene TRBV2 combines with J gene TRBJ1-2; D might be TRBD1 (5 bases). CDR1 is SNHLY and CDR2 is FYNNEI in the germline V gene. The V end was cut by 4 bases, the J end by 3 bases, with 18 bases between. The CDR3 spans 16 residues.

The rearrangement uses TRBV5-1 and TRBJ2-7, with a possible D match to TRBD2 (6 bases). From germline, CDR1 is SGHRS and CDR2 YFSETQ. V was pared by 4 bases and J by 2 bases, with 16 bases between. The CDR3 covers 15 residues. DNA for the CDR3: TGCGCCAGCAGCCAGGGACTGCCTCCGCCCTACGAGCAGTACTTC. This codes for CASSQGLPPPYEQYF. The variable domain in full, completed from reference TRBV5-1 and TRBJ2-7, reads KAGVTQTPRYLIKTRGQQVTLSCSPISGHRSVSWYQQTPGQGLQFLFEYFSETQRNKGNFPGRFSGRQFSNSRSEMNVSTLELGDSALYLCASSQGLPPPYEQYFGPGTRLTVT.